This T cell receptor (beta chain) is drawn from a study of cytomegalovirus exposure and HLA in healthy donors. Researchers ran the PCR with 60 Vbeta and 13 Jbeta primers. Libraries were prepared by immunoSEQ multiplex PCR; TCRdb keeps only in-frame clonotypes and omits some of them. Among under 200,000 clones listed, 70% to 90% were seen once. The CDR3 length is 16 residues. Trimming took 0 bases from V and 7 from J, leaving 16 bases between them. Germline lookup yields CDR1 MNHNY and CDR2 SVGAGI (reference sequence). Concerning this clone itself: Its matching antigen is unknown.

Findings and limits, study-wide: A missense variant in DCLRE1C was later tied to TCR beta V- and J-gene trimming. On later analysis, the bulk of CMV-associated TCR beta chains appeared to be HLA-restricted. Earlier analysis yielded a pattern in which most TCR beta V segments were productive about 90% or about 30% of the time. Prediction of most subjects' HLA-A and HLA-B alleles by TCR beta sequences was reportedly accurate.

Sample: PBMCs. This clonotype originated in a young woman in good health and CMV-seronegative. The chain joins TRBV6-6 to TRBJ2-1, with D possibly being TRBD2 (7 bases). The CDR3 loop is CASSYSNPRGGNEQFF. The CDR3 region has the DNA TGTGCCAGCAGTTACTCTAACCCCAGGGGAGGGAATGAGCAGTTCTTC.